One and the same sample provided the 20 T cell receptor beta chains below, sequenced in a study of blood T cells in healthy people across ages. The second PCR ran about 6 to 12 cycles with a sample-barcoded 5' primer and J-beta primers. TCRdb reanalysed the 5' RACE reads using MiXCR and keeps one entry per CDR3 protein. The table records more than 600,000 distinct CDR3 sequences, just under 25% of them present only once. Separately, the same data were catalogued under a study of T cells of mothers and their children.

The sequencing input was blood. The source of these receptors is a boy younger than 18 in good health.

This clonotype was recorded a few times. CDR3 protein: CASRNDRVHTF. In nucleotides, the CDR3 is TGTGCCAGCAGGAATGACAGGGTCCACACCTTC. V gene TRBV6-6 combines with J gene TRBJ1-2; 7 bases are shared with TRBD1. Germline-derived CDR1 and CDR2 are MNHNY and SVGAGI (reference sequence). This CDR3 is built from 11 residues. The J segment lost 12 bases and the V segment lost 6 bases, leaving 7 bases of the junction unmatched.

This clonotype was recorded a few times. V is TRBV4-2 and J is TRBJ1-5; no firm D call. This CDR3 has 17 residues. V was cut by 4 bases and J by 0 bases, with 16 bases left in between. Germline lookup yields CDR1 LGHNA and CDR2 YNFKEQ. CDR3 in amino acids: CASSPSWGSDSNQPQHF. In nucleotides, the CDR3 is TGTGCCAGCAGCCCCTCTTGGGGTTCCGATAGCAATCAGCCCCAGCATTTT.

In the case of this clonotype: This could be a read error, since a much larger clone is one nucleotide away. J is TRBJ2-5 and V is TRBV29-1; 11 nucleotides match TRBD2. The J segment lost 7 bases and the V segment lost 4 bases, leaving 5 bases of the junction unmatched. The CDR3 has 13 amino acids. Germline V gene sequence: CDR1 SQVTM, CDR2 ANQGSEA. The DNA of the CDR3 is TGCAGCGTTGGACTAGCGGGAAAGGGGACCCAGTACTTC. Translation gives CSVGLAGKGTQYF.

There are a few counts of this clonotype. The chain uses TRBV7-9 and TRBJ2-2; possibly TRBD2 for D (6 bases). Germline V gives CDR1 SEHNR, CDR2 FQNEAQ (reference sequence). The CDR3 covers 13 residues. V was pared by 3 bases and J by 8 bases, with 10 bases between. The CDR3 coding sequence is TGTGCCAGCAGCTTCAGGGACTTGGGGGAGCTGTTTTTT. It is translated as CASSFRDLGELFF.

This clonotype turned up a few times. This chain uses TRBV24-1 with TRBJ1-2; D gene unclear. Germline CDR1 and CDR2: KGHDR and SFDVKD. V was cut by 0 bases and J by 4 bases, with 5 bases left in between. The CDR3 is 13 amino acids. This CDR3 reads CATSDLNFYGYTF. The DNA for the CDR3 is TGTGCCACCAGTGATTTGAACTTCTATGGCTACACCTTC.

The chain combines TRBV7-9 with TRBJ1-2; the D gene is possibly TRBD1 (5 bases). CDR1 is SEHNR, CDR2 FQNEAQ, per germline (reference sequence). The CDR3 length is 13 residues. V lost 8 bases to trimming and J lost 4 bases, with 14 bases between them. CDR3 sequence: CASLDRRGYGYTF. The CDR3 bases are TGTGCCAGCTTGGACCGAAGGGGCTATGGCTACACCTTC.

The CDR3 bases are TGCAGTGCTAGAGGGTCGGAGTTCTCAAACTATGGCTACACCTTC. This sequence encodes CSARGSEFSNYGYTF. The V and J genes are TRBV20-1 and TRBJ1-2; D not resolved. The CDR3 covers 15 residues. Looked up from germline, CDR1 is DFQATT and CDR2 is SNEGSKA (reference sequence). V was shortened by 1 base and J by 2 bases, with 14 bases between the two germline ends.

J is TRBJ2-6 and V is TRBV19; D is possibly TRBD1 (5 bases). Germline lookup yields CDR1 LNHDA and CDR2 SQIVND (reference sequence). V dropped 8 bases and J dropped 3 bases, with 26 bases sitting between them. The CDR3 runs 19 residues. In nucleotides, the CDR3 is TGTGCCAGTGAGGACAACCAGGCTAGTTCTTCTTTTGGGGCCAACGTCCTGACTTTC. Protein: CASEDNQASSSFGANVLTF.

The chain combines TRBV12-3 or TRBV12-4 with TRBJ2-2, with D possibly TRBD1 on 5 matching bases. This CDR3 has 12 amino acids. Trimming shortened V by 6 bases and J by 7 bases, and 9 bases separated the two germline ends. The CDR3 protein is CASRQGNGELFF. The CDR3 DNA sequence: TGTGCCAGCAGGCAGGGTAACGGGGAGCTGTTTTTT.

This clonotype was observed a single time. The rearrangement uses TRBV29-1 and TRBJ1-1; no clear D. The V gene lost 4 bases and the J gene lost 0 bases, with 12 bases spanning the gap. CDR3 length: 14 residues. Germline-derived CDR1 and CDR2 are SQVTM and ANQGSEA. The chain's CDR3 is CSVGGSLLNTEAFF. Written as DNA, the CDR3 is TGCAGCGTTGGAGGTTCACTGTTGAACACTGAAGCTTTCTTT.

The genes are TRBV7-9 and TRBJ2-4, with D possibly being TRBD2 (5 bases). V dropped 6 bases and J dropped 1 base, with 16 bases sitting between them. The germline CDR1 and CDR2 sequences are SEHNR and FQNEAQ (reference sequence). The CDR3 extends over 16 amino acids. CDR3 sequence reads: CASSSEGVVAKNIQYF. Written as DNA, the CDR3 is TGTGCCAGCAGTTCTGAGGGAGTAGTTGCCAAAAACATTCAGTACTTC.

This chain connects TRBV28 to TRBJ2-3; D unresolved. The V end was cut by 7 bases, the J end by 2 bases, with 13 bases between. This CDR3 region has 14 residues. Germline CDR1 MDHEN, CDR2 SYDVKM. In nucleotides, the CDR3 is TGTGCCAGCAAGACCAGAACTAACACAGATACGCAGTATTTT. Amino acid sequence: CASKTRTNTDTQYF. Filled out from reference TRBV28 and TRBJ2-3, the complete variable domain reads DVKVTQSSRYLVKRTGEKVFLECVQDMDHENMFWYRQDPGLGLRLIYFSYDVKMKEKGDIPEGYSVSREKKERFSLILESASTNQTSMYLCASKTRTNTDTQYFGPGTRLTVL.

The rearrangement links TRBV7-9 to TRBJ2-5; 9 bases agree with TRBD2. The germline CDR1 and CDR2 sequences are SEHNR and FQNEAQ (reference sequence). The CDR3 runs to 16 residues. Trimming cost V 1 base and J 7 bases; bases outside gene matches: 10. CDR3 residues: CASSLGATSGAATQYF. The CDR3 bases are TGTGCCAGCAGCTTAGGCGCGACTAGCGGTGCAGCGACCCAGTACTTC.

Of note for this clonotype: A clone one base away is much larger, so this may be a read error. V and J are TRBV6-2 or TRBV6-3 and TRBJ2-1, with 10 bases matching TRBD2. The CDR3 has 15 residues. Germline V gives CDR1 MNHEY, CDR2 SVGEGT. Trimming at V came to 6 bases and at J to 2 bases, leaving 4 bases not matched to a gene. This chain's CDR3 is CASSSGTSAYNEQFF. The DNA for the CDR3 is TGTGCCAGCAGCTCCGGGACTAGCGCCTACAATGAGCAGTTCTTC.

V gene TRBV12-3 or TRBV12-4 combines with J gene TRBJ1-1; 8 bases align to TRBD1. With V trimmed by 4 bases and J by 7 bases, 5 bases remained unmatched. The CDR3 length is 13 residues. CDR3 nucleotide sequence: TGTGCCAGCAGTTCCCGGGACAGGAGTGAAGCTTTCTTT. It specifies CASSSRDRSEAFF.

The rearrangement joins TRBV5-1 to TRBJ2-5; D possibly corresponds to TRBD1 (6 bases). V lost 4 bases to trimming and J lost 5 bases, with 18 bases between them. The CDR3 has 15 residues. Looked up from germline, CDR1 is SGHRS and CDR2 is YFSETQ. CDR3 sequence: CASSPRDNLRETQYF. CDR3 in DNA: TGCGCCAGCAGCCCTAGGGACAACCTAAGGGAGACCCAGTACTTC.

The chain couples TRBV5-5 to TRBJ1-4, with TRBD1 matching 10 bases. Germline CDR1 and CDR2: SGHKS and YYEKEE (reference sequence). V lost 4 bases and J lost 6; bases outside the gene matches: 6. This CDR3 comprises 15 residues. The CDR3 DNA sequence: TGTGCCAGCAGCGCTGACGGGACAGGGGATGAAAAACTGTTTTTT. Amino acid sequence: CASSADGTGDEKLFF. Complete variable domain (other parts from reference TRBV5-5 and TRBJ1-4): DAGVTQSPTHLIKTRGQQVTLRCSPISGHKSVSWYQQVLGQGPQFIFQYYEKEERGRGNFPDRFSARQFPNYSSELNVNALLLGDSALYLCASSADGTGDEKLFFGSGTQLSVL.

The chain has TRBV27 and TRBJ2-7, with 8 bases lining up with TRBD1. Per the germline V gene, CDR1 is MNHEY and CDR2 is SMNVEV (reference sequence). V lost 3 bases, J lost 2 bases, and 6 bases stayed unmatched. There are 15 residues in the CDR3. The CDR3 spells CASSFEAGGAYEQYF. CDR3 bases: TGTGCCAGCAGTTTCGAGGCAGGGGGCGCCTACGAGCAGTACTTC.

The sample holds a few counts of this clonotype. CDR3 in amino acids: CSVEGAEQETQYF. Here the CDR3 DNA reads TGCAGCGTTGAAGGGGCAGAACAAGAGACCCAGTACTTC. The chain is built from TRBV29-1 and TRBJ2-5; no definite D call. The V and J ends lost 1 base and 2 bases respectively, with 8 bases between them. The germline V gene has CDR1 SQVTM and CDR2 ANQGSEA. This CDR3 comprises 13 residues.

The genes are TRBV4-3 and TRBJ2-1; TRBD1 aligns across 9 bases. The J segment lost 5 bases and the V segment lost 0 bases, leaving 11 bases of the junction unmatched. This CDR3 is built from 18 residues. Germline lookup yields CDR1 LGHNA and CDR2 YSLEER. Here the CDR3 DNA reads TGCGCCAGCAGCCAAGATACAGGGGGCGGAATAATGAACAATGAGCAGTTCTTC. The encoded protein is CASSQDTGGGIMNNEQFF.